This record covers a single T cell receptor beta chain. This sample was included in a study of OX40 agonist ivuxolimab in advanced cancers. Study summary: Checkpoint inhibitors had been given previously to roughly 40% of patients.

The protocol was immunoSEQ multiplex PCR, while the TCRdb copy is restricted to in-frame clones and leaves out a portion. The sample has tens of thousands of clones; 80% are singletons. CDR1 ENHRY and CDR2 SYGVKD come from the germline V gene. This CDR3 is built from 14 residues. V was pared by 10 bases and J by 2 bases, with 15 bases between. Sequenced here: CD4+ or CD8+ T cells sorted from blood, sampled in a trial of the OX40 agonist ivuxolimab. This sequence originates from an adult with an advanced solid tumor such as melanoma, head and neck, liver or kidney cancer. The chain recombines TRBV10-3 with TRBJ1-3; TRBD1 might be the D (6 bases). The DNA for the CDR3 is TGTGCCACCTGCTCCGGGACAACTGGAAACACCATATATTTT. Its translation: CATCSGTTGNTIYF.